Listed below are T cell receptor beta chains from one sample, sequenced in a study of cytomegalovirus exposure and HLA in healthy donors. The assay was immunoSEQ multiplex PCR, and TCRdb's table has in-frame clones only and misses some. The sample consists of around 100,000 clones, over 60% of them appearing once. Sequenced sample: PBMCs. Receptors originate from a woman younger than 35 in good health and CMV-seropositive. Each CDR3 is given without its conserved first and last residue. Fields, in order: CDR3 protein, V gene.

CDR3 protein: TSSVGPSGGSSYNEQF
V gene: TRBV9

CDR3 protein: ASSHVGQASNQPQH
V gene: TRBV4-2

CDR3 protein: ASTHSGRDGEQY
V gene: TRBV25-1

CDR3 protein: ASSEFSQGTNEKLF
V gene: TRBV6-1

CDR3 protein: ASSRLAASTDTQY
V gene: TRBV5-4

CDR3 protein: ASSPMGQGGYGYT
V gene: TRBV5-1

CDR3 protein: ASSVDTAILAGATEAF
V gene: TRBV30

CDR3 protein: ASSLGAGSSYEQY
V gene: TRBV5-5

CDR3 protein: ASSLGVTGNYGYT
V gene: TRBV7-9

CDR3 protein: ASSQESLAASDTQY
V gene: TRBV4-2

CDR3 protein: ASSQSGYEQY
V gene: TRBV4-1

CDR3 protein: ASSDGGSPSTDTQY
V gene: TRBV2

CDR3 protein: ASSSPSQETQY
V gene: TRBV7-9

CDR3 protein: AISGPSGRIDTQY
V gene: TRBV10-3

CDR3 protein: ASSHQTSGRAIGELF
V gene: TRBV4-2

CDR3 protein: ATSRGLAGVVRPSANEQF
V gene: TRBV15

CDR3 protein: AISVGAGNTIY
V gene: TRBV10-3

CDR3 protein: ASLGGIGYT
V gene: TRBV25-1

CDR3 protein: ASSEEANTEAF
V gene: TRBV2

CDR3 protein: ALQGESNQPQH
V gene: TRBV30

CDR3 protein: ASSPRTSGYTGELF
V gene: TRBV7-3

CDR3 protein: ASSRDRVETQY
V gene: TRBV5-6

CDR3 protein: ASSIVRGRGTYNEQF
V gene: TRBV19

CDR3 protein: ASSYSLGGDTEAF
V gene: TRBV27

CDR3 protein: ASSPRGSGSETQY
V gene: TRBV4-2

CDR3 protein: SAVGGGEAF
V gene: TRBV20-1

CDR3 protein: ASSLRGLVNYGYT
V gene: TRBV28

CDR3 protein: ASSPRTGSETNEKLF
V gene: TRBV25-1

CDR3 protein: ASSLPEGVGNQPQH
V gene: TRBV5-6

CDR3 protein: ASSQVRGKTYEQY
V gene: TRBV4-1

CDR3 protein: ASSLGTANYEQY
V gene: TRBV27

CDR3 protein: ASSLGLAGTGELF
V gene: TRBV19

CDR3 protein: ASSYASNEQF
V gene: TRBV4-2

CDR3 protein: ASSPTVSDYGYT
V gene: TRBV5-1

CDR3 protein: ASSEDGPGETQY
V gene: TRBV25-1

CDR3 protein: ASSFHRELCGYT
V gene: TRBV21-1

CDR3 protein: ASRRGLMNTEAF
V gene: TRBV6-5

CDR3 protein: ASSATSGGLYNEQF
V gene: TRBV28

CDR3 protein: ASSDPGQDLKAF
V gene: TRBV5-8